These T cell receptor beta chains were read from a single sample in a study of blood T cells in healthy people across ages. One entry per CDR3 protein results from TCRdb running MiXCR on the 5' RACE reads. The table has approximately 1.5 million distinct CDR3 sequences, roughly 30% seen once. Source material: blood. The receptor source for this set is a woman aged 25 to 39 in good health. The CDR3 runs from the conserved cysteine through the conserved F or W. Each record gives: D gene, J gene, clone size, V gene, CDR3 DNA, CDR3 protein. D genes are given only for firm matches. The size of a clone is reported for some rows only, either as once, few or many, or as a class for expanded clones.

D gene: .
J gene: TRBJ1-5
clone size: .
V gene: TRBV15
CDR3 DNA: TGTGCCACCAGCAGAGGGGGAAGGGGGTTAAACCAGCCCCAGCATTTT
CDR3 protein: CATSRGGRGLNQPQHF

D gene: .
J gene: TRBJ1-3
clone size: .
V gene: TRBV20-1
CDR3 DNA: TGCAGTGCTAGATGGGGGAGCTCTGGAAACACCATATATTTT
CDR3 protein: CSARWGSSGNTIYF

D gene: TRBD2
J gene: TRBJ2-1
clone size: .
V gene: TRBV20-1
CDR3 DNA: TGCAGTGCTAGTGGCGGGAGGGACAATGAGCAGTTCTTC
CDR3 protein: CSASGGRDNEQFF

D gene: .
J gene: TRBJ2-5
clone size: .
V gene: TRBV28
CDR3 DNA: TGTGCCAGCAGTTTTCTGGGGGAGAGTACCTATGAGCAGTACTTC
CDR3 protein: CASSFLGESTYEQYF

D gene: TRBD1
J gene: TRBJ2-7
clone size: .
V gene: TRBV6-5
CDR3 DNA: TGTGCCAGCCGACAGGGGGGAGTAGACGAGCAGTACTTC
CDR3 protein: CASRQGGVDEQYF

D gene: .
J gene: TRBJ2-3
clone size: .
V gene: TRBV12-3/TRBV12-4
CDR3 DNA: TGTGCCAGCAGTCCCCTGGCGGGGTCTAGAACAGATACGCAGTATTTT
CDR3 protein: CASSPLAGSRTDTQYF

D gene: .
J gene: TRBJ1-2
clone size: .
V gene: TRBV5-1
CDR3 DNA: TGCGCCAGCAGCTCCCGGGACCCCTATAACTACGGCTACACCTTC
CDR3 protein: CASSSRDPYNYGYTF

D gene: .
J gene: TRBJ1-2
clone size: .
V gene: TRBV15
CDR3 DNA: TGTGCCACCAGCAGAGATTCGGGGTATGGCTACACCTTC
CDR3 protein: CATSRDSGYGYTF

D gene: .
J gene: TRBJ1-5
clone size: .
V gene: TRBV6-5
CDR3 DNA: TGTGCCAGCAGTTCCCTGACAGGTGGCAATCAGCCCCAGCATTTT
CDR3 protein: CASSSLTGGNQPQHF

D gene: TRBD1
J gene: TRBJ2-3
clone size: many
V gene: TRBV4-1
CDR3 DNA: TGCGCCAGCAGCCGAGAGGACAGGCCAGATACGCAGTATTTT
CDR3 protein: CASSREDRPDTQYF

D gene: .
J gene: TRBJ1-2
clone size: few
V gene: TRBV10-3
CDR3 DNA: TGTGCCATCAGTGAATCCGAGGGGGGGTATGACTACACCTTC
CDR3 protein: CAISESEGGYDYTF

D gene: .
J gene: TRBJ2-3
clone size: few
V gene: TRBV2
CDR3 DNA: TGTGCCAGCAGTGAAGCTGATCCTGGTACGCAGTATTTT
CDR3 protein: CASSEADPGTQYF

D gene: .
J gene: TRBJ2-7
clone size: many
V gene: TRBV15
CDR3 DNA: TGTGCCACCAGCAGAGACCTGGTCCACGAGCAGTACTTC
CDR3 protein: CATSRDLVHEQYF

D gene: TRBD2
J gene: TRBJ2-2
clone size: .
V gene: TRBV11-2
CDR3 DNA: TGTGCCAGCAGCTTAAGGCGGGAGGGCTCCGGGGAGCTGTTTTTT
CDR3 protein: CASSLRREGSGELFF

D gene: .
J gene: TRBJ2-5
clone size: .
V gene: TRBV20-1
CDR3 DNA: TGCAGTGCTAGAGATGCCCTAAGGTTCCGGGGCGAAGAGACCCGGTACTTC
CDR3 protein: CSARDALRFRGEETRYF

D gene: TRBD2
J gene: TRBJ2-5
clone size: .
V gene: TRBV20-1
CDR3 DNA: TGCAGTGCTACGCAAAGCGGGGCTGAGCAGTACTTC
CDR3 protein: CSATQSGAEQYF

D gene: TRBD2
J gene: TRBJ2-7
clone size: few
V gene: TRBV10-2
CDR3 DNA: TGCGCCAGTCAAATAGGGACTAGCGGCAACGAGCAGTACTTC
CDR3 protein: CASQIGTSGNEQYF

D gene: TRBD1
J gene: TRBJ2-7
clone size: many
V gene: TRBV7-2
CDR3 DNA: TGTGCCAGCCGGGGACAGGGGGACTACGAGCAGTACTTC
CDR3 protein: CASRGQGDYEQYF

D gene: .
J gene: TRBJ2-7
clone size: few
V gene: TRBV4-2
CDR3 DNA: TGTGCCAGCAGCCAAGAGGGTCAGACCTGGGACGAGCAGTACTTC
CDR3 protein: CASSQEGQTWDEQYF

D gene: TRBD1
J gene: TRBJ1-2
clone size: .
V gene: TRBV12-3/TRBV12-4
CDR3 DNA: TGTGCCAGCAGTTTAGGAAAGGGGGCAAGTGGCTACACCTTC
CDR3 protein: CASSLGKGASGYTF

D gene: .
J gene: TRBJ2-7
clone size: .
V gene: TRBV2
CDR3 DNA: TGTGCCAGCAGTGCTAAGGGGATAGGGGGTTCCTACGAGCAGTACTTC
CDR3 protein: CASSAKGIGGSYEQYF

D gene: TRBD1
J gene: TRBJ2-5
clone size: few
V gene: TRBV6-5
CDR3 DNA: TGTGCCAGCAGCCGGGGACAGATCCAAGAGACCCAGTACTTC
CDR3 protein: CASSRGQIQETQYF

D gene: .
J gene: TRBJ1-1
clone size: few
V gene: TRBV6-6
CDR3 DNA: TGTGCCAGCGGCGAAACAGCGGTAGAAAAAGCTTTCTTT
CDR3 protein: CASGETAVEKAFF

D gene: .
J gene: TRBJ2-4
clone size: few
V gene: TRBV7-2
CDR3 DNA: TGTACCAGCAGCTTTAAAACAGGGTCGTCGCAGTACTTC
CDR3 protein: CTSSFKTGSSQYF

D gene: .
J gene: TRBJ1-2
clone size: .
V gene: TRBV3-1
CDR3 DNA: TGTGCCAGCAGGCCGGGGTCGGGGAAGAACTATGGCTACACCTTC
CDR3 protein: CASRPGSGKNYGYTF

D gene: TRBD1
J gene: TRBJ2-1
clone size: many
V gene: TRBV7-6
CDR3 DNA: TGTGCCAGCAGCGTACAGGGGAGCTCCTACAATGAGCAGTTCTTC
CDR3 protein: CASSVQGSSYNEQFF

D gene: TRBD2
J gene: TRBJ2-7
clone size: .
V gene: TRBV30
CDR3 DNA: TGTGCCTGGAGTGTACTGGCGGGAGGGCCACTCCACGAGCAGTACTTC
CDR3 protein: CAWSVLAGGPLHEQYF

D gene: TRBD1
J gene: TRBJ2-7
clone size: few
V gene: TRBV20-1
CDR3 DNA: TGCAGTGCTATGCTTCCGGGACAGGGTGCCTACGAGCAGTACTTC
CDR3 protein: CSAMLPGQGAYEQYF

D gene: TRBD2
J gene: TRBJ2-1
clone size: .
V gene: TRBV5-5
CDR3 DNA: TGTGCCAGCAGTCCGACTAGCGGGAGACCCAATGAGCAGTTCTTC
CDR3 protein: CASSPTSGRPNEQFF

D gene: .
J gene: TRBJ1-2
clone size: .
V gene: TRBV5-5
CDR3 DNA: TGTGCCAGCAGCTTGCCGGGTTGGGATGGCTACACCTTC
CDR3 protein: CASSLPGWDGYTF

D gene: TRBD1
J gene: TRBJ1-4
clone size: .
V gene: TRBV20-1
CDR3 DNA: TGCAGTGCTGGGGACAGGGTGGGTGGAAAACTGTTTTTT
CDR3 protein: CSAGDRVGGKLFF

D gene: .
J gene: TRBJ2-1
clone size: few
V gene: TRBV11-2
CDR3 DNA: TGTGCCAGCATCCCTACGGGGCGTACAACATACAATGAGCAGTTCTTC
CDR3 protein: CASIPTGRTTYNEQFF

D gene: .
J gene: TRBJ2-7
clone size: once
V gene: TRBV12-3/TRBV12-4
CDR3 DNA: TGTGCCAGCAACGGAGCGGGCCGCGAGCAGTACTTC
CDR3 protein: CASNGAGREQYF

D gene: .
J gene: TRBJ2-1
clone size: .
V gene: TRBV5-1
CDR3 DNA: TGCGCCAGCCATACGGGGGGCCCCCTTCGCGATGAGCAGTTCTTC
CDR3 protein: CASHTGGPLRDEQFF

D gene: .
J gene: TRBJ2-1
clone size: .
V gene: TRBV20-1
CDR3 DNA: TGCAGTGCTAGAGCCATAACCGAGACCAGTGGTGAGCAGTTCTTC
CDR3 protein: CSARAITETSGEQFF

D gene: .
J gene: TRBJ2-3
clone size: few
V gene: TRBV18
CDR3 DNA: TGTGCCAGCTCACCACCTAATCGACAGCTTAGCACAGATACGCAGTATTTT
CDR3 protein: CASSPPNRQLSTDTQYF

D gene: .
J gene: TRBJ2-1
clone size: .
V gene: TRBV29-1
CDR3 DNA: TGCAGCGTTACCCCAGAGAGCTCCTACAATGAGCAGTTCTTC
CDR3 protein: CSVTPESSYNEQFF

D gene: .
J gene: TRBJ1-5
clone size: .
V gene: TRBV11-2
CDR3 DNA: TGTGCCAGCAGCTATCTCGGTCAGCCCCAGCATTTT
CDR3 protein: CASSYLGQPQHF

D gene: .
J gene: TRBJ2-2
clone size: few
V gene: TRBV5-6
CDR3 DNA: TGTGCCAGCAGCTTTCGGTCCAACACCGGGGAGCTGTTTTTT
CDR3 protein: CASSFRSNTGELFF

D gene: TRBD2
J gene: TRBJ2-2
clone size: .
V gene: TRBV10-3
CDR3 DNA: TGTGCCATCAGTGTGAGCGGGAGGTTTCCCGGGGAGCTGTTTTTT
CDR3 protein: CAISVSGRFPGELFF

D gene: .
J gene: TRBJ2-5
clone size: .
V gene: TRBV5-1
CDR3 DNA: TGCGCCAGCAGCCATATATTACCCCCAGTCCTGACAACGGAGACCCAGTACTTC
CDR3 protein: CASSHILPPVLTTETQYF

D gene: TRBD1
J gene: TRBJ2-7
clone size: .
V gene: TRBV7-9
CDR3 DNA: TGTGCCAGCAGCTTAAGTCTGGCGGTTGGGACAGGGTCCTACGAGCAGTACTTC
CDR3 protein: CASSLSLAVGTGSYEQYF

D gene: TRBD1
J gene: TRBJ2-7
clone size: many
V gene: TRBV5-6
CDR3 DNA: TGTGCCAGCACCCTGGGACAGGGGGCCTACGAGCAGTACTTC
CDR3 protein: CASTLGQGAYEQYF

D gene: TRBD1
J gene: TRBJ1-2
clone size: .
V gene: TRBV4-1
CDR3 DNA: TGCGCCAGCAGCGTCGGGACAGTCTATGGCTACACCTTC
CDR3 protein: CASSVGTVYGYTF

D gene: .
J gene: TRBJ2-1
clone size: .
V gene: TRBV7-6
CDR3 DNA: TGTGCCAGCAGCTCTTATAGTGTGGGGCGAGGGAGATCCTACAATGAGCAGTTCTTC
CDR3 protein: CASSSYSVGRGRSYNEQFF

D gene: .
J gene: TRBJ1-1
clone size: .
V gene: TRBV3-1
CDR3 DNA: TGTGCCAGCAGCTGGGGGGGATGGACTGAAGCTTTCTTT
CDR3 protein: CASSWGGWTEAFF

D gene: .
J gene: TRBJ2-7
clone size: .
V gene: TRBV10-3
CDR3 DNA: TGTGCCATCAGTGACCCTGATTACTCCTACGAGCAGTACTTC
CDR3 protein: CAISDPDYSYEQYF

D gene: TRBD2
J gene: TRBJ2-1
clone size: few
V gene: TRBV7-3
CDR3 DNA: TGTGCCAGCAGCGATGCGGGACTAGCGGGGGGTGAGCAGTTCTTC
CDR3 protein: CASSDAGLAGGEQFF